These 22 T cell receptor beta chains came from one sample sequenced in a study of T cells in pancreatic ductal adenocarcinoma. TCRdb's table, derived via immunoSEQ multiplex PCR, lists solely in-frame clones and lacks some. The sample includes roughly 100,000 clones, roughly 95% seen only once; the top ten take less than 4%. Surgery without prior neoadjuvant therapy was the treatment of the selected pancreatic ductal adenocarcinoma patients. The source material was PBMCs. These receptors came from a human donor with pancreatic ductal adenocarcinoma.

The V call is TRBV4-1, the J call TRBJ2-7, with D unclear. Germline-derived CDR1 and CDR2 are MGHRA and YSYEKL. The CDR3 length is 14 residues. Trimming removed 4 bases from V and 4 bases from J, with 14 bases in between. The CDR3 nucleotides read TGCGCCAGCAGCCTTCGCACTGGAGCATACGAGCAGTACTTC. This encodes CASSLRTGAYEQYF.

The chain employs TRBV4-1 and TRBJ2-7; D unresolved. Germline assignment: CDR1 MGHRA and CDR2 YSYEKL. V was pared by 1 base and J by 2 bases, with 12 bases between. CDR3 size: 15 residues. The CDR3 here is CASSQGDSPPYEQYF. The CDR3 DNA sequence: TGCGCCAGCAGCCAAGGCGACTCCCCCCCCTACGAGCAGTACTTC.

CDR3 coding DNA: TGTGCCATTGGTAGCGGGATCTACGAGCAGTACTTC. This sequence encodes CAIGSGIYEQYF. The V and J genes are TRBV10-3 and TRBJ2-7; 8 bases map to TRBD2. V lost 9 bases to trimming and J lost 3 bases; unmatched junction nucleotides: 4. CDR1 and CDR2 from the germline V gene are ENHRY and SYGVKD. The CDR3 spans 12 residues.

Concerning this clone: Other DNA sequences of this sample code for an identical CDR3. The J gene is TRBJ2-7, the V gene TRBV9, with TRBD2 matching over 7 bases. V shed 0 bases and J 2 bases; nucleotides not matched to a gene: 5. Germline loops: CDR1 SGDLS, CDR2 YYNGEE. This CDR3 is built from 15 residues. In DNA, the CDR3 is TGTGCCAGCAGCGTAGGCAGCGGGAAAACCTACGAGCAGTACTTC. Translating it yields CASSVGSGKTYEQYF.

This chain connects TRBV30 to TRBJ1-4; TRBD1 might be the D (6 bases). This CDR3 has 14 residues. V dropped 0 bases and J dropped 8 bases, with 13 bases sitting between them. The germline V gene encodes CDR1 GTSNPN and CDR2 SVGIG (reference sequence). The CDR3 DNA is TGTGCCTGGAGTGTACGTAGGGGACACGAAAAACTGTTTTTT. It specifies CAWSVRRGHEKLFF. The variable domain in full, completed from reference TRBV30 and TRBJ1-4, reads SQTIHQWPATLVQPVGSPLSLECTVEGTSNPNLYWYRQAAGRGLQLLFYSVGIGQISSEVPQNLSASRPQDRQFILSSKKLLLSDSGFYLCAWSVRRGHEKLFFGSGTQLSVL.

CDR3 DNA sequence: TGTGCCAGCAGTTTATATAGACAGGGTGATGATGGCTACACCTTC. Its protein is CASSLYRQGDDGYTF. The V call is TRBV28, the J call TRBJ1-2; 7 bases fit TRBD1. Germline V lookup: CDR1 MDHEN, CDR2 SYDVKM. V shed 1 base and J 6 bases; nucleotides not matched to a gene: 8. The CDR3 is 15 residues long.

V and J are TRBV5-6 and TRBJ2-2; 10 bases match TRBD1. Trimming took 0 bases from V and 9 from J; bases not matched to a gene: 5. Germline CDR1 reads SGHDT; CDR2 reads YYEEEE. The CDR3 covers 15 residues. This CDR3 reads CASSLGDRGVWELFF. The CDR3 DNA reads TGTGCCAGCAGCTTGGGGGACAGGGGCGTATGGGAGCTGTTTTTT.

The chain carries TRBV4-1 and TRBJ1-2, with D perhaps matching TRBD1 (5 bases). Trimming pared 1 base from V and 8 bases from J, leaving 14 bases between. The CDR3 has 14 residues. Germline assignment: CDR1 MGHRA and CDR2 YSYEKL. Here the CDR3 DNA reads TGCGCCAGCAGCCAAGCAGGGCAGGCGCGGGGCTACACCTTC. This encodes CASSQAGQARGYTF.

This sequence joins TRBV4-1 and TRBJ2-1, with D possibly TRBD2 on 6 matching bases. The CDR3 is made up of 13 amino acids. Germline lookup yields CDR1 MGHRA and CDR2 YSYEKL. The ends were cut back, 0 bases at V and 10 bases at J, with 10 bases in the middle. Written as DNA, the CDR3 is TGCGCCAGCAGCCAAGATCCAGGGAGGGAGCAGTTCTTC. It specifies CASSQDPGREQFF.

This clone was picked up one time. The chain has TRBV30 and TRBJ1-1; the match to TRBD1 covers 7 bases. V dropped 4 bases and J dropped 5; count of bases not matched to a gene: 4. The germline CDR1 and CDR2 sequences are GTSNPN and SVGIG (reference sequence). The CDR3 spans 12 residues. Here the CDR3 reads CAWNQGGTEAFF. As DNA, the CDR3 is TGTGCCTGGAATCAGGGGGGTACTGAAGCTTTCTTT.

The rearrangement uses TRBV4-1 and TRBJ1-2; TRBD1 aligns across 8 bases. Germline loops: CDR1 MGHRA, CDR2 YSYEKL. This CDR3 has 14 amino acids. Trimming cost V 5 bases and J 4 bases; bases outside gene matches: 6. CDR3 amino acids: CASSSQGDGYGYTF. The CDR3 region has the DNA TGCGCCAGCAGCTCACAGGGGGATGGCTATGGCTACACCTTC.

The gene calls are TRBV29-1 and TRBJ2-3; no clear D gene. Germline V CDR1 and CDR2: SQVTM, ANQGSEA. Trimming shortened V by 5 bases and J by 6 bases, and 15 bases separated the two germline ends. This CDR3 has 13 residues. The CDR3 DNA reads as TGCAGCGTTCTTTCGGTCCTGCGGGATACGCAGTATTTT. Translating it yields CSVLSVLRDTQYF.

The CDR3 bases are TGTGCCAGCAGCTTGGTGGCGGGGGGGGTAGAGACCCAGTACTTC. Translated: CASSLVAGGVETQYF. V gene TRBV5-4 combines with J gene TRBJ2-5; 9 bases line up with TRBD2. The CDR3 consists of 15 residues. The V and J ends lost 0 bases and 4 bases, in that order; junction bases with no gene match: 4. Germline lookup yields CDR1 SGHNT and CDR2 YYREEE (reference sequence). Together with reference TRBV5-4 and TRBJ2-5, the CDR3 gives the full variable domain: ETGVTQSPTHLIKTRGQQVTLRCSSQSGHNTVSWYQQALGQGPQFIFQYYREEENGRGNFPPRFSGLQFPNYSSELNVNALELDDSALYLCASSLVAGGVETQYFGPGTRLLVL.

The chain links TRBV5-1 to TRBJ2-3; TRBD2 agrees at 8 bases. The J segment lost 0 bases and the V segment lost 4 bases, leaving 4 bases of the junction unmatched. Germline-derived CDR1 and CDR2 are SGHRS and YFSETQ. This CDR3 is built from 15 residues. The CDR3 DNA is TGCGCCAGCAGCCCAGCGGGAGTTAGCACAGATACGCAGTATTTT. It translates to CASSPAGVSTDTQYF.

The V call is TRBV19, the J call TRBJ2-3; TRBD2 matches at 11 bases. The CDR3 is 18 amino acids. The V and J ends lost 1 base and 3 bases, in that order; junction bases with no gene match: 9. Germline CDR1 is LNHDA and CDR2 is SQIVND (reference sequence). CDR3 nucleotide sequence: TGTGCCAGTAGTATAGGTAGTTCTAGCGGGAGGTTGACAGATACGCAGTATTTT. As protein: CASSIGSSSGRLTDTQYF. The whole variable domain, remainder taken from reference TRBV19 and TRBJ2-3, is DGGITQSPKYLFRKEGQNVTLSCEQNLNHDAMYWYRQDPGQGLRLIYYSQIVNDFQKGDIAEGYSVSREKKESFPLTVTSAQKNPTAFYLCASSIGSSSGRLTDTQYFGPGTRLTVL.

This chain joins TRBV5-1 and TRBJ2-7; no definite D call. Trimming stripped 0 bases from V and 3 bases from J, with 7 bases between. This CDR3 comprises 13 residues. Germline CDR1 and CDR2: SGHRS and YFSETQ. The DNA for the CDR3 is TGCGCCAGCAGCTTGGACATATACTACGAGCAGTACTTC. Its protein is CASSLDIYYEQYF.

The J gene is TRBJ1-5, the V gene TRBV23-1, with D unclear. TRBV23-1 carries the ORF label, with uncertain function. V shed 1 base and J shed 5 bases, with 15 bases lying between them. This CDR3 contains 16 residues. The CDR3 bases are TGCGCCAGCAGTCAATTGCTTCGGACTACAGATCAGCCCCAGCATTTT. As protein: CASSQLLRTTDQPQHF.

V is TRBV11-1 and J is TRBJ2-7; 13 nucleotides match TRBD2. CDR3 length: 14 amino acids. Germline CDR1 is SGHAT and CDR2 is FQDESV (reference sequence). With V trimmed by 4 bases and J by 3 bases, 0 bases remained unmatched. CDR3 sequence (DNA): TGTGCCAGCAGCTGGACTAGCGGGAGCTACGAGCAGTACTTC. Translated: CASSWTSGSYEQYF. The full variable domain, rest sourced from reference TRBV11-1 and TRBJ2-7, is EAEVAQSPRYKITEKSQAVAFWCDPISGHATLYWYRQILGQGPELLVQFQDESVVDDSQLPKDRFSAERLKGVDSTLKIQPAELGDSAMYLCASSWTSGSYEQYFGPGTRLTVT.

V is TRBV6-5 and J is TRBJ2-7, with a weak D call TRBD1 (5 bases). Germline CDR1 reads MNHEY; CDR2 reads SVGAGI. V gave up 5 bases and J gave up 7 bases, with 9 bases separating them. The CDR3 loop spans 11 amino acids. DNA for the CDR3: TGTGCCAGCAGTAAGGGGCGTGAGCAGTACTTC. Its protein is CASSKGREQYF.

The rearrangement joins TRBV4-2 to TRBJ2-3, with TRBD2 as a possible D gene (6 bases). V was shortened by 3 bases and J by 4 bases, with 17 bases between the two germline ends. Per germline, CDR1 LGHNA and CDR2 YNFKEQ. The CDR3 has 16 residues. The CDR3 reads CASSQETSKGADTQYF. The CDR3 DNA follows: TGTGCCAGCAGCCAGGAAACTAGCAAGGGAGCAGATACGCAGTATTTT.

V usage is TRBV7-8 and J usage is TRBJ2-1; possible D gene TRBD1, 6 bases. Per germline, CDR1 SGHVS and CDR2 FQNEAQ. Deletions cut 1 base from V and 5 bases from J, with 12 bases between. This CDR3 is built from 15 residues. The chain's CDR3 is CASSLVGYRDNEQFF. The CDR3 DNA is TGTGCCAGCAGCTTAGTAGGTTACAGGGACAATGAGCAGTTCTTC.

This rearrangement joins TRBV27 to TRBJ1-5, with D possibly being TRBD1 (5 bases). The CDR3 consists of 13 residues. V lost 3 bases and J lost 7, with 10 bases in between. Germline loops: CDR1 MNHEY, CDR2 SMNVEV (reference sequence). CDR3 sequence: CASSLVQGQPQHF. DNA of the CDR3: TGTGCCAGCAGTTTGGTCCAGGGCCAGCCCCAGCATTTT.